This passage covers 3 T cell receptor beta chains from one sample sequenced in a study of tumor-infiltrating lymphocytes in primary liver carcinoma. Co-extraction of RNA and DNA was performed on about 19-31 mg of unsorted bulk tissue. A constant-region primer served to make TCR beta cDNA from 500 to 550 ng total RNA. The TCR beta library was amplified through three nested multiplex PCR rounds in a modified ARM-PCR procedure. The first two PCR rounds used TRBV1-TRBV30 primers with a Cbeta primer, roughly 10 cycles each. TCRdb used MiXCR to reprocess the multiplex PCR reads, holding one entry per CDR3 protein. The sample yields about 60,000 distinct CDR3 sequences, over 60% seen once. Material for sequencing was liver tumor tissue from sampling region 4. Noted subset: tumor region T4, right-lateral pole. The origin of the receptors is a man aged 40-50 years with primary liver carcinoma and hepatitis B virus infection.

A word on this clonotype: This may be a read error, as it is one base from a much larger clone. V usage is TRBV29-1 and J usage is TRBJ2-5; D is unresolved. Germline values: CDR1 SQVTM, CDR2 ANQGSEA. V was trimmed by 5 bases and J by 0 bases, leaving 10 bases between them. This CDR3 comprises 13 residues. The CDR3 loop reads CSVRIRYQETQYF. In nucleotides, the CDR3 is TGCAGCGTTAGAATCCGGTACCAAGAGACCCAGTACTTC.

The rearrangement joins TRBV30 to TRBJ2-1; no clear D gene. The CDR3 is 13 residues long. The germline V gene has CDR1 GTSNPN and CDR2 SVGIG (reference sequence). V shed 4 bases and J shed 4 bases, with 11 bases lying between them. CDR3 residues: CAWTSVTYNEQFF. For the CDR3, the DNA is TGTGCCTGGACTTCAGTGACTTACAATGAGCAGTTCTTC.

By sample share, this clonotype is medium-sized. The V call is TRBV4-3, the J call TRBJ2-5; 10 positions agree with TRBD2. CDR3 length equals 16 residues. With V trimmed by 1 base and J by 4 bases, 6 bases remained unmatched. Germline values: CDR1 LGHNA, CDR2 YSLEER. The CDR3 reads CASSQGVAGGGETQYF. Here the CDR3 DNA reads TGCGCCAGCAGCCAAGGAGTAGCGGGAGGAGGAGAGACCCAGTACTTC.